This TCR beta chain was profiled in a study of blood T cells in healthy people across ages. Every donor provided roughly 10 milliliters of peripheral blood. Alongside a J-beta primer mix, a sample-barcoded 5' primer served in a second PCR lasting about 6 to 11 cycles. The template-switch adaptor was a 5' adaptor with 12 random nucleotides. It tagged each cDNA molecule. Using its own MiXCR run on the 5' RACE reads, TCRdb lists one record per CDR3 protein. The sample includes 800,000 to 1,300,000 distinct CDR3 sequences, about 25% of them seen just once. The CDR3 runs 13 residues. With 7 bases removed from V and 8 bases from J, the gap between germline ends came to 20 bases. The germline CDR1 and CDR2 sequences are SQVTM and ANQGSEA. These data were likewise used in another study, on T cells of mothers and their children. That source notes: At approximately 1.5 ug per 15 ul, all of the extracted RNA went into cDNA synthesis. Second-round PCR products received sample barcodes and 2-4 random nucleotides from the M1S primer.

This sequence originates from a girl aged 2-10 years in good health. This rearrangement joins TRBV29-1 to TRBJ1-1; TRBD1 is a possible D gene (5 bases). The sample consisted of blood. The CDR3 sequence: CSAIITRVREAFF. CDR3 coding DNA: TGCAGCGCCATAATAACCAGGGTGAGGGAAGCTTTCTTT.